This TCR beta chain was recorded in a study of neurological immune-mediated disorders. General study results and limits: Repertoires from 18 of 34 multiple sclerosis patients grouped phylogenetically into a related-CDR3 cluster, suggesting a possible signature.

This clonotype showed up many times. Its antigen is not identified. TCRdb re-called the 5' RACE reads through MiXCR, storing one row per CDR3 protein. The sample holds 60,000 or so distinct CDR3 sequences, about 3.3% seen once. V lost 4 bases to trimming and J lost 0 bases; unmatched junction nucleotides: 5. The V gene's germline CDR1 is SGHRS and CDR2 YFSETQ. The CDR3 is made up of 16 amino acids. The TCR sequence derives from a woman in her fifties or sixties with multiple sclerosis. V is TRBV5-1 and J is TRBJ2-2, with 8 bases that match TRBD2. The sequenced material came from PBMCs. CDR3 protein: CASSPGTRTNTGELFF. CDR3 in DNA: TGCGCCAGCAGCCCCGGGACTAGAACGAACACCGGGGAGCTGTTTTTT.